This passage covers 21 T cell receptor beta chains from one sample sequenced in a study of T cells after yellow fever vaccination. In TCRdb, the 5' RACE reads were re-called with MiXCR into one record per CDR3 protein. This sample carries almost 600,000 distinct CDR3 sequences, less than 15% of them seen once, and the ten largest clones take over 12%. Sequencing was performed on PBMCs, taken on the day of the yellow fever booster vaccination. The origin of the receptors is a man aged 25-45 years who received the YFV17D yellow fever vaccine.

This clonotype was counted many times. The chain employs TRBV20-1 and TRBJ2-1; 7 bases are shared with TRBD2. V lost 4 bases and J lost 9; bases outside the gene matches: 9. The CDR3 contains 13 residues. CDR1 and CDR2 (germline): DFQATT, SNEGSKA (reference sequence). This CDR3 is CSANTGGSLEQFF. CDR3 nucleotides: TGCAGTGCTAACACGGGAGGTAGTCTTGAGCAGTTCTTC.

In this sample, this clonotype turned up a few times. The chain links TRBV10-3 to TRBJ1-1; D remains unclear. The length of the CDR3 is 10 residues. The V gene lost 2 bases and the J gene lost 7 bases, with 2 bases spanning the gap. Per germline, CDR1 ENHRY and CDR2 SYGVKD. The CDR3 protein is CAISEGEAFF. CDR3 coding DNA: TGTGCCATCAGTGAGGGTGAAGCTTTCTTT.

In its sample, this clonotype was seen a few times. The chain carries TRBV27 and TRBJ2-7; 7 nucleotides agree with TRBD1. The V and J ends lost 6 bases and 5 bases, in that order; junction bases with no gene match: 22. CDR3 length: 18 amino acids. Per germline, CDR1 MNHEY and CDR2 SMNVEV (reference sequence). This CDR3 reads CASSRPGTAPRLANEQYF. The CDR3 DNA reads TGTGCCAGCAGCCGACCCGGGACAGCTCCTAGGCTAGCTAACGAGCAGTACTTC.

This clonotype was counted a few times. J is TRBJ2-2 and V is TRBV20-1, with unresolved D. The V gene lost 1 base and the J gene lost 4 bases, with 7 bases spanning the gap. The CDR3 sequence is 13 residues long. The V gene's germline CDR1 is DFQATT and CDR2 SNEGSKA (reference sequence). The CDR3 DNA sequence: TGCAGTGCTAGAGTTTACAGCACCGGGGAGCTGTTTTTT. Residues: CSARVYSTGELFF.

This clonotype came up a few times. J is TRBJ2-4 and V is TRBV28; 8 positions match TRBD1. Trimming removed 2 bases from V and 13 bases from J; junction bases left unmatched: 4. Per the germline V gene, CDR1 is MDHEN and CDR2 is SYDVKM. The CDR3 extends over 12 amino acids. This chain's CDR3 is CASSLIRGPQYF. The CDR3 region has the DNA TGTGCCAGCAGTTTAATCAGGGGGCCACAGTACTTC.

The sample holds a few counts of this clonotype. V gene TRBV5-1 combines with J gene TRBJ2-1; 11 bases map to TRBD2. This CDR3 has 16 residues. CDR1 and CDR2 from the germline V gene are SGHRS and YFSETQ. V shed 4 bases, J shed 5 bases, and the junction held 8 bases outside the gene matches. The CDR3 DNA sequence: TGCGCCAGCAGCGACCCGGGACTAGCGGCAAACAATGAGCAGTTCTTC. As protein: CASSDPGLAANNEQFF. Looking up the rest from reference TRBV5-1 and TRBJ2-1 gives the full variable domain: KAGVTQTPRYLIKTRGQQVTLSCSPISGHRSVSWYQQTPGQGLQFLFEYFSETQRNKGNFPGRFSGRQFSNSRSEMNVSTLELGDSALYLCASSDPGLAANNEQFFGPGTRLTVL.

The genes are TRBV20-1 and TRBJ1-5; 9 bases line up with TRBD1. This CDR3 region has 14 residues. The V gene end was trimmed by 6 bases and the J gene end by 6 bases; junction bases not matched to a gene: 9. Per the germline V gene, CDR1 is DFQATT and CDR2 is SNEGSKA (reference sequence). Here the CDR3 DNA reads TGCAGTGCAGAACCGGGACAGGGCGGTCAGCCCCAGCATTTT. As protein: CSAEPGQGGQPQHF.

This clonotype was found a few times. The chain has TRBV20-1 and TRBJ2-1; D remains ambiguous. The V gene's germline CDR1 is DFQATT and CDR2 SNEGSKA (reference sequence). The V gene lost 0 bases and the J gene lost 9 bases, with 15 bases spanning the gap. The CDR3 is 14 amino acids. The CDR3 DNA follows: TGCAGTGCTAGAGATTCAGGAACGAAGATTGAGCAGTTCTTC. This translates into CSARDSGTKIEQFF.

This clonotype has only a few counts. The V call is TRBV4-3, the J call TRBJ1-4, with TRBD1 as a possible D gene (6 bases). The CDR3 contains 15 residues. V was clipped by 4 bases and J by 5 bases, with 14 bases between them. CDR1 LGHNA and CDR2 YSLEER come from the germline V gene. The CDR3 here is CASSPTGILNEKLFF. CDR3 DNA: TGCGCCAGCAGCCCCACAGGGATATTAAATGAAAAACTGTTTTTT.

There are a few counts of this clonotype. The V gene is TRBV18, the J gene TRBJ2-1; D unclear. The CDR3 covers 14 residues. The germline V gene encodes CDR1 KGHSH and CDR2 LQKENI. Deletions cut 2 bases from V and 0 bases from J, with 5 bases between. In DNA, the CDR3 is TGTGCCAGCTCACCAAAGAGCTCCTACAATGAGCAGTTCTTC. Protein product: CASSPKSSYNEQFF.

The CDR3 is CASSTVGQYSNQPQHF. The CDR3 nucleotides read TGTGCCAGTAGTACGGTAGGACAATATAGCAATCAGCCCCAGCATTTT. The chain employs TRBV19 and TRBJ1-5, with TRBD1 as a possible D gene (5 bases). Trimming took off 4 bases at V and 0 bases at J, with 13 bases between the two ends. The CDR3 spans 16 residues. The germline V gene encodes CDR1 LNHDA and CDR2 SQIVND (reference sequence). Using reference TRBV19 and TRBJ1-5 for the parts outside the CDR3, the full variable domain is DGGITQSPKYLFRKEGQNVTLSCEQNLNHDAMYWYRQDPGQGLRLIYYSQIVNDFQKGDIAEGYSVSREKKESFPLTVTSAQKNPTAFYLCASSTVGQYSNQPQHFGDGTRLSIL.

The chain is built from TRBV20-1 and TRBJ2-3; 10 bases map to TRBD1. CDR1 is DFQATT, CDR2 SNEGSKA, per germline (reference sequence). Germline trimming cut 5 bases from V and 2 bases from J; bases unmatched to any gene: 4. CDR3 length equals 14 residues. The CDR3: CSAGGQGNTDTQYF. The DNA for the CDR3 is TGCAGTGCTGGGGGACAGGGGAACACAGATACGCAGTATTTT.

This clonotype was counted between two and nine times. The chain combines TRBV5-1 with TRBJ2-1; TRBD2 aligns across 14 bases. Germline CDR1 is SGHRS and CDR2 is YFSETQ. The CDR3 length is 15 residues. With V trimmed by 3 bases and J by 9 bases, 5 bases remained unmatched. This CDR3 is CASSSGLAGGGEQFF. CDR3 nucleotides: TGCGCCAGCAGCTCCGGACTAGCGGGAGGAGGTGAGCAGTTCTTC.

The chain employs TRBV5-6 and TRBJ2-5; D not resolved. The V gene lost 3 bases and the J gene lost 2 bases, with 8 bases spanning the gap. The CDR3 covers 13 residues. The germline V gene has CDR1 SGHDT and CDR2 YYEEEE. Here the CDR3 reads CASSSRPQETQYF. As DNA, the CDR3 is TGTGCCAGCAGCTCACGACCGCAAGAGACCCAGTACTTC.

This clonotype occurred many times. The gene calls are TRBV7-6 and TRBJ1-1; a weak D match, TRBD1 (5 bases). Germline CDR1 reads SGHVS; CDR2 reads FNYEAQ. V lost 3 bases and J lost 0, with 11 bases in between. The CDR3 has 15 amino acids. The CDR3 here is CASSLLGVMNTEAFF. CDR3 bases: TGTGCCAGCAGCTTGTTGGGGGTCATGAACACTGAAGCTTTCTTT.

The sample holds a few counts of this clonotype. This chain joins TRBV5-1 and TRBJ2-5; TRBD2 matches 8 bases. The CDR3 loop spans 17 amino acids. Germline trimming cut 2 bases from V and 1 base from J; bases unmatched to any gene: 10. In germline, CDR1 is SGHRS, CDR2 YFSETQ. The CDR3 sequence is CASSFGVSGNLQETQYF. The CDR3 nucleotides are TGCGCCAGCAGCTTCGGGGTTAGCGGGAACCTCCAAGAGACCCAGTACTTC.

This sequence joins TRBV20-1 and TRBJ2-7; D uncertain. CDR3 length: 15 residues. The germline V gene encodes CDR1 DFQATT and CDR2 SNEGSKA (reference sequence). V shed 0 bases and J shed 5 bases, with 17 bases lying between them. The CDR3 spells CSARDSRRSLHEQYF. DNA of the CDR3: TGCAGTGCTAGAGATTCCCGAAGGTCTCTTCACGAGCAGTACTTC.

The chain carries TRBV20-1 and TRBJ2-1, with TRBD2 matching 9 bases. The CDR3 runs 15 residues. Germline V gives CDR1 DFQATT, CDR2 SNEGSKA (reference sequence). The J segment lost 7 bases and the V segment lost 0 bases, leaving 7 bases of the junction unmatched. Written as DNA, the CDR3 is TGCAGTGCTAGAGAACAGACTAGCGGAGTTAATGAGCAGTTCTTC. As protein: CSAREQTSGVNEQFF.

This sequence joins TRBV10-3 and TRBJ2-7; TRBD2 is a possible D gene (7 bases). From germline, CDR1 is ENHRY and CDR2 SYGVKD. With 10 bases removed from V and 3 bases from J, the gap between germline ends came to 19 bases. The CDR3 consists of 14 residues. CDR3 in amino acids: CASGRGQGHYEQYF. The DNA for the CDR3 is TGTGCCAGCGGGCGGGGGCAGGGACACTACGAGCAGTACTTC.

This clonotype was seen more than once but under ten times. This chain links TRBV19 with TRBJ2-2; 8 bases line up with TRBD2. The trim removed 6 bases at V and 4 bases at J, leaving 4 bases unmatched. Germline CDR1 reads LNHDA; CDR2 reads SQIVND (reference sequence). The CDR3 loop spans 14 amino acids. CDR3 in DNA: TGTGCCAGTAGCACCGGGGGGGGCACCGGGGAGCTGTTTTTT. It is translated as CASSTGGGTGELFF.

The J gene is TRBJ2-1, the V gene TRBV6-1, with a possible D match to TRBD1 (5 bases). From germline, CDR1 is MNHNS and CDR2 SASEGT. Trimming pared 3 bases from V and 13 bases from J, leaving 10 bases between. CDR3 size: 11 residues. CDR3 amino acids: CASSEPTVQFF. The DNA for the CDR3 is TGTGCCAGCAGTGAGCCGACAGTACAGTTCTTC.